One TCR beta chain is described in this entry. Its antigen is currently unknown. The V segment lost 4 bases and the J segment 9 bases; nucleotides outside the gene matches: 8. CDR3 length: 15 residues. The germline V gene encodes CDR1 SGHRS and CDR2 YFSETQ. These data come from a study of T cell responses to AZD1222 COVID-19 vaccine. Study-level findings and limits: Repertoire sampling happened only post peak T cell response.

Assay used: immunoSEQ multiplex PCR; TCRdb lists only in-frame clones, some missing. The table lists about 86,000 clones, 90% of them singletons, with 2.5% to 3.5% in the top ten. The J gene is TRBJ1-6, the V gene TRBV5-1; 9 bases line up with TRBD1. This receptor was identified in an adult in good health. Sample: peripheral blood, taken on day 0 of AZD1222 vaccination. CDR3 DNA: TGCGCCAGCAGCATGGGACAGGGTGGGTTTTCACCCCTCCACTTT. Protein sequence: CASSMGQGGFSPLHF.